The entry below gives a single TCR beta chain sequence along with its context. Its antigen is currently unknown. The data are from a study of T cell repertoires in cytomegalovirus infection. Study summary: It can be stated that public TCR beta signatures indicated CMV infection as well as a matching HLA type.

MiXCR was run by TCRdb on the reads, yielding one entry per CDR3 protein. The repertoire holds roughly 700,000 distinct CDR3 sequences, roughly a third seen once, with about 20% in the top ten. This CDR3 comprises 21 residues. Trimming took 6 bases from V and 2 from J, leaving 35 bases between them. Sequencing was performed on cultured PBMCs, taken from culture after CMV antigen stimulation. The receptor was isolated from a human donor in good health (CMV status not recorded). Some clones in this sample may be carry-over from other donors' samples. The J gene is TRBJ2-7, the V gene TRBV6-7; D unclear. TRBV6-7 is identified as an open reading frame with a role that is uncertain. The CDR3, as DNA: TGTGCCAGCAGCCCGAGCGAGTCCTTCTGCAAAAAGGAACCGTCCACCTACGAGCAGTACTTC. As protein: CASSPSESFCKKEPSTYEQYF.